One sample yielded the 22 T cell receptor beta chains listed below, sequenced in a study of graft-versus-host responses after intestinal transplantation. Method: immunoSEQ multiplex PCR; TCRdb's copy keeps in-frame clones and lacks some. The data contain about 47,000 clones, approximately 95% of them singletons. Antigens of these TCRs are unknown. The sequenced sample was unstimulated CD8+ T cells sorted from spleen or lymph node cells, obtained before transplant. Source of these receptors: a human donor who was the organ donor for an intestinal transplant.

CDR3: CSVEAGQGPKRQYF. Written as DNA, the CDR3 is TGCAGCGTTGAAGCCGGACAGGGCCCTAAGCGGCAGTACTTC. The chain carries TRBV29-1 and TRBJ2-7; 8 positions match TRBD1. The germline V gene encodes CDR1 SQVTM and CDR2 ANQGSEA. The CDR3 totals 14 residues. Trimming took 1 base from V and 9 from J; bases not matched to a gene: 11.

V and J are TRBV7-9 and TRBJ2-1; 10 nucleotides line up with TRBD2. The CDR3 runs 16 residues. Germline V gene lookup returns CDR1 SEHNR and CDR2 FQNEAQ (reference sequence). After removal of 5 bases from V and 0 bases from J, the junction contained 4 bases not matched to a gene. CDR3 loop: CASSPAGGSSYNEQFF. The CDR3 nucleotides are TGTGCCAGCAGCCCAGCGGGGGGGAGCTCCTACAATGAGCAGTTCTTC.

CDR3: CASSPWGEGQPQHF. CDR3 DNA: TGTGCCAGCAGTCCGTGGGGGGAAGGACAGCCCCAGCATTTT. The chain employs TRBV5-5 and TRBJ1-5; a weak D match, TRBD1 (5 bases). The CDR3 is 14 amino acids. V was shortened by 5 bases and J by 7 bases, with 16 bases between the two germline ends. Looked up from germline, CDR1 is SGHKS and CDR2 is YYEKEE (reference sequence).

This clone was found once. V usage is TRBV19 and J usage is TRBJ2-7; D might be TRBD2 (6 bases). V dropped 1 base and J dropped 2 bases, with 15 bases sitting between them. Germline CDR1 and CDR2: LNHDA and SQIVND (reference sequence). The CDR3 runs to 16 residues. The CDR3 bases are TGTGCCAGTAGTATAGCACGGGGGTCCCCCCCCTACGAGCAGTACTTC. Residues: CASSIARGSPPYEQYF. The full variable domain, its missing parts supplied by reference TRBV19 and TRBJ2-7, is DGGITQSPKYLFRKEGQNVTLSCEQNLNHDAMYWYRQDPGQGLRLIYYSQIVNDFQKGDIAEGYSVSREKKESFPLTVTSAQKNPTAFYLCASSIARGSPPYEQYFGPGTRLTVT.

CDR3 bases: TGTGCCAGCAGTGAGGATGGGACTAGTACCTACGAGCAGTACTTC. Translated, it gives CASSEDGTSTYEQYF. The V gene is TRBV6-1, the J gene TRBJ2-7, with 8 bases lining up with TRBD2. The CDR3 is made up of 15 amino acids. Germline lookup yields CDR1 MNHNS and CDR2 SASEGT. V was clipped by 3 bases and J by 2 bases; unmatched bases: 6.

The gene calls are TRBV28 and TRBJ2-7, with D maybe TRBD1 (6 bases). The V end lost 0 bases, the J end lost 4 bases, and 16 bases lay between the germline ends. The CDR3 extends over 16 amino acids. The V gene's germline CDR1 is MDHEN and CDR2 SYDVKM. The CDR3 region has the DNA TGTGCCAGCAGTTTATGGGGGGCGCCGACAAGTTACGAGCAGTACTTC. Translating gives CASSLWGAPTSYEQYF.

V and J are TRBV7-9 and TRBJ1-1; no clear D. The V gene lost 4 bases and the J gene lost 11 bases, with 14 bases spanning the gap. The CDR3 runs to 12 residues. Germline assignment: CDR1 SEHNR and CDR2 FQNEAQ (reference sequence). CDR3 coding DNA: TGTGCCAGCAGCTCGTCCTTGCCGGGGGCTTTCTTT. This encodes CASSSSLPGAFF.

The V and J genes are TRBV9 and TRBJ2-5; D may be TRBD1 (6 bases). The germline V gene encodes CDR1 SGDLS and CDR2 YYNGEE. Trimming left V 3 bases short and J 2 bases short, with 11 bases between. CDR3 length: 14 amino acids. CDR3 bases: TGTGCCAGCAGCGAAAGGGGGATTCAAGAGACCCAGTACTTC. Amino acid sequence: CASSERGIQETQYF.

The chain is built from TRBV4-3 and TRBJ2-7; TRBD1 matches 8 bases. The germline gives CDR1 LGHNA, CDR2 YSLEER. The V gene end was trimmed by 0 bases and the J gene end by 6 bases; junction bases not matched to a gene: 7. CDR3 length equals 15 residues. The CDR3 DNA is TGCGCCAGCAGCCAAGATCTTCCAGGGGGCTCCGAGCAGTACTTC. It is translated as CASSQDLPGGSEQYF.

This chain connects TRBV2 to TRBJ2-7, with D perhaps TRBD1 (6 bases). V lost 6 bases, J lost 2 bases, and 14 bases lay in between. The CDR3 is made up of 14 amino acids. Germline V CDR1 and CDR2: SNHLY, FYNNEI. The CDR3 here is CASSGQYSTYEQYF. For the CDR3, the DNA is TGTGCCAGCAGCGGACAGTACTCAACCTACGAGCAGTACTTC.

In its sample, this clone was seen once. The chain is built from TRBV13 and TRBJ2-7; 7 bases match TRBD2. The germline gives CDR1 PRHDT, CDR2 FYEKMQ (reference sequence). V shed 6 bases and J 3 bases; nucleotides not matched to a gene: 5. The CDR3 contains 13 residues. This CDR3 reads CASSLPGGYEQYF. For the CDR3, the DNA is TGTGCCAGCAGTCTACCGGGGGGCTACGAGCAGTACTTC. The variable domain in full, with the rest retrieved from reference TRBV13 and TRBJ2-7, is AAGVIQSPRHLIKEKRETATLKCYPIPRHDTVYWYQQGPGQDPQFLISFYEKMQSDKGSIPDRFSAQQFSDYHSELNMSSLELGDSALYFCASSLPGGYEQYFGPGTRLTVT.

The chain uses TRBV9 and TRBJ1-3, with D possibly TRBD1 on 5 matching bases. Germline CDR1 reads SGDLS; CDR2 reads YYNGEE. CDR3 length: 15 amino acids. V lost 0 bases and J 4 bases, leaving 11 bases between the germline ends. CDR3 residues: CASSVEGTGGNTIYF. For the CDR3, the DNA is TGTGCCAGCAGCGTAGAAGGGACGGGAGGAAACACCATATATTTT.

This chain connects TRBV28 to TRBJ2-7; D may correspond to TRBD1 or TRBD2 (5 bases each). The germline CDR1 and CDR2 sequences are MDHEN and SYDVKM. The CDR3 runs to 13 residues. Trimming stripped 7 bases from V and 7 bases from J, with 17 bases between. The CDR3 coding sequence is TGTGCCAGCACCCTAGGGACGGTGACTGAGCAGTACTTC. As protein: CASTLGTVTEQYF.

This clone was found once. The J gene is TRBJ2-2, the V gene TRBV28; 7 bases agree with TRBD2. V shed 7 bases and J 5 bases; nucleotides not matched to a gene: 13. Germline V gene sequence: CDR1 MDHEN, CDR2 SYDVKM. The CDR3 loop spans 16 amino acids. CDR3 sequence (DNA): TGTGCCAGCACTGGGGTGACCCACGGGAGGACCGGGGAGCTGTTTTTT. It encodes CASTGVTHGRTGELFF.

The chain recombines TRBV4-3 with TRBJ1-1; 8 bases are shared with TRBD1. Germline assignment: CDR1 LGHNA and CDR2 YSLEER. The CDR3 covers 18 residues. V was pared by 2 bases and J by 1 base, with 12 bases of the junction left unmatched. The CDR3 sequence: CASSQSTTGVLGNTEAFF. The DNA of the CDR3 is TGCGCCAGCAGCCAATCAACGACAGGGGTCTTGGGGAACACTGAAGCTTTCTTT.

The chain employs TRBV11-2 and TRBJ2-1; 13 nucleotides match TRBD2. Trimming at V came to 5 bases and at J to 10 bases, leaving 8 bases not matched to a gene. This CDR3 has 15 amino acids. CDR1 is SGHAT, CDR2 FQNNGV, per germline. The CDR3 reads CASSETSGGAGEQFF. The CDR3 DNA follows: TGTGCCAGCAGCGAAACTAGCGGGGGGGCAGGAGAGCAGTTCTTC. Looking up the rest from reference TRBV11-2 and TRBJ2-1 gives the full variable domain: EAGVAQSPRYKIIEKRQSVAFWCNPISGHATLYWYQQILGQGPKLLIQFQNNGVVDDSQLPKDRFSAERLKGVDSTLKIQPAKLEDSAVYLCASSETSGGAGEQFFGPGTRLTVL.

The rearrangement joins TRBV6-5 to TRBJ1-2; 7 bases agree with TRBD1. Germline V gene data show CDR1 as MNHEY and CDR2 as SVGAGI. The CDR3 covers 15 residues. The V segment lost 0 bases and the J segment 6 bases; nucleotides outside the gene matches: 7. Written as DNA, the CDR3 is TGTGCCAGCAGTTACTCAGTCGGACAGGATAATGGCTACACCTTC. It yields the protein CASSYSVGQDNGYTF.

The V and J genes are TRBV27 and TRBJ1-1; D is undetermined. V lost 3 bases, J lost 0 bases, and 8 bases lay in between. The CDR3 is made up of 14 amino acids. Germline-derived CDR1 and CDR2 are MNHEY and SMNVEV (reference sequence). The CDR3 nucleotides are TGTGCCAGCAGTTTCAGCTACATGAACACTGAAGCTTTCTTT. This codes for CASSFSYMNTEAFF.

The chain uses TRBV4-2 and TRBJ1-2; tentative D call: TRBD1 (5 bases). Germline CDR1 LGHNA, CDR2 YNFKEQ. V was pared by 0 bases and J by 0 bases, with 17 bases between. The CDR3 consists of 18 residues. The CDR3 loop reads CASSQDPLGAEANYGYTF. The CDR3, as DNA: TGTGCCAGCAGCCAAGATCCGTTAGGGGCCGAAGCTAACTATGGCTACACCTTC.

The chain recombines TRBV23-1 with TRBJ1-1; D is perhaps TRBD1 (5 bases). Being an ORF, TRBV23-1 has a function that is uncertain. Trimming removed 7 bases at V and 1 base at J, with 16 bases between. CDR3 length: 15 residues. The CDR3 reads CASTPVEGPNTEAFF. The CDR3 region has the DNA TGCGCCAGCACCCCGGTCGAGGGACCGAACACTGAAGCTTTCTTT.

The chain employs TRBV11-1 and TRBJ2-1; no clear D gene. This CDR3 region has 12 residues. The V and J ends lost 2 bases and 7 bases respectively, with 6 bases between them. The V gene's germline CDR1 is SGHAT and CDR2 FQDESV (reference sequence). The CDR3 DNA sequence: TGTGCCAGCAGCTTACCCACAAATGAGCAGTTCTTC. It is translated as CASSLPTNEQFF.

The rearrangement joins TRBV7-9 to TRBJ2-5; D is unclear. The J call may not be correct, given that the DNA end is closer to TRBJ2-7. Germline values: CDR1 SEHNR, CDR2 FQNEAQ (reference sequence). The CDR3 is made up of 15 amino acids. The CDR3 bases are TGTGCCAGCAGCTTAGGCTGGCACCTCTCCTACGAGCAGTACTTC. Protein: CASSLGWHLSYEQYF.